This T cell receptor (beta chain) was found in a study of naive and memory T cell subsets. This clonotype was found a few times. Its antigen is undetermined. The CDR3 is 11 residues long. From germline, CDR1 is MDHEN and CDR2 SYDVKM. The ends lost 7 bases at V and 5 bases at J; junction bases unmatched: 2. Study-wide results and caveats: Over 85% of naive TCR sequences appeared only once, unlike memory subsets.

An equimolar mix of two oligonucleotides served as the beta constant-region primer for TRBC1 and TRBC2. Ligation attached a single-stranded oligonucleotide with a 12-nucleotide UMI and the SP2 primer to the cDNA 3' end. MiXCR, run by TCRdb on the UMI-ligation and nested PCR reads, gives a single entry per CDR3 protein. The sample has some 150,000 distinct CDR3 sequences; 17% are singletons. Sequential positive selection took CD4 T cells first, then CD8 T cells. The V and J genes are TRBV28 and TRBJ2-7, with 7 bases that match TRBD2. The specimen was naive CD4+ T cells from blood. This receptor was obtained from a human donor in good health. As DNA, the CDR3 is TGTGCCAGCATGGGAGGGAACGAGCAGTACTTC. Protein: CASMGGNEQYF.